The 18 T cell receptor beta chains reported below all come from one sample, sequenced in a study of shared clonotypes between healthy human individuals. The method was immunoSEQ multiplex PCR; TCRdb's version includes in-frame clones alone and lacks a portion of them. The table shows millions of clones, with about 92% occurring only once. Input material: naive CD4+ T cells from PBMCs. The subset was: CD45RA+ positively selected. The receptors come from a man younger than 30 in good health. Some clones in this sample may be carry-over from other donors' samples.

The rearrangement joins TRBV25-1 to TRBJ2-2, with TRBD2 matching 8 bases. Germline CDR1 and CDR2: MGHDK and SYGVNS. This CDR3 has 15 residues. The V segment lost 1 base and the J segment 7 bases; nucleotides outside the gene matches: 5. As DNA, the CDR3 is TGTGCCAGCAGTGAATCTACGGGAGGGGTCGGGGAGCTGTTTTTT. This codes for CASSESTGGVGELFF.

This rearrangement joins TRBV7-3 to TRBJ2-7; 8 bases line up with TRBD1. Germline CDR1 is SGHTA and CDR2 is FQGTGA. V was pared by 5 bases and J by 1 base, with 7 bases of the junction left unmatched. The CDR3 covers 15 residues. The CDR3, as DNA: TGTGCCAGCAGCCTTACAGGGGGAAGGTCCTACGAGCAGTACTTC. Translation gives CASSLTGGRSYEQYF.

The rearrangement joins TRBV19 to TRBJ2-4, with 8 bases matching TRBD1. Germline V CDR1 and CDR2: LNHDA, SQIVND (reference sequence). The CDR3 extends over 13 amino acids. With V trimmed by 4 bases and J by 6 bases, 2 bases remained unmatched. CDR3 in DNA: TGTGCCAGTAGTACGGACAGGGTAAACATTCAGTACTTC. Protein: CASSTDRVNIQYF.

The chain joins TRBV10-3 to TRBJ2-2; D ambiguous. V was cut by 6 bases and J by 1 base, with 9 bases left in between. This CDR3 is built from 14 residues. Germline V lookup: CDR1 ENHRY, CDR2 SYGVKD. CDR3 bases: TGTGCCATCAGGGAAGGGTTGAACACCGGGGAGCTGTTTTTT. This translates into CAIREGLNTGELFF.

The chain uses TRBV5-1 and TRBJ2-2, with D hard to call. V dropped 1 base and J dropped 1 base, with 5 bases sitting between them. CDR1 SGHRS and CDR2 YFSETQ come from the germline V gene. The CDR3 sequence is 14 residues long. The CDR3 DNA sequence: TGCGCCAGCAGCTTGATGGAGAACACCGGGGAGCTGTTTTTT. Translated, it gives CASSLMENTGELFF. The variable domain in full, completed from reference TRBV5-1 and TRBJ2-2, reads KAGVTQTPRYLIKTRGQQVTLSCSPISGHRSVSWYQQTPGQGLQFLFEYFSETQRNKGNFPGRFSGRQFSNSRSEMNVSTLELGDSALYLCASSLMENTGELFFGEGSRLTVL.

The chain carries TRBV19 and TRBJ1-5, with 8 nucleotides matching TRBD1. CDR3 size: 14 residues. With 2 bases clipped from V and 5 bases from J, the junction kept 2 bases outside the gene matches. The germline V gene has CDR1 LNHDA and CDR2 SQIVND (reference sequence). The CDR3 is CASSIRTGHQPQHF. The CDR3 DNA follows: TGTGCCAGTAGTATAAGGACAGGGCATCAGCCCCAGCATTTT. The full variable domain, rest sourced from reference TRBV19 and TRBJ1-5, is DGGITQSPKYLFRKEGQNVTLSCEQNLNHDAMYWYRQDPGQGLRLIYYSQIVNDFQKGDIAEGYSVSREKKESFPLTVTSAQKNPTAFYLCASSIRTGHQPQHFGDGTRLSIL.

The chain employs TRBV28 and TRBJ1-2; D not resolved. This CDR3 is built from 15 residues. V was cut by 4 bases and J by 4 bases, with 16 bases left in between. CDR1 and CDR2 from the germline V gene are MDHEN and SYDVKM. The CDR3 nucleotides are TGTGCCAGCAGTTCTACCGCGGTATCCGCCTATGGCTACACCTTC. Its translation is CASSSTAVSAYGYTF.

The gene calls are TRBV30 and TRBJ1-6, with 10 nucleotides matching TRBD1. V shed 1 base, J shed 1 base, and the junction held 13 bases outside the gene matches. This CDR3 comprises 20 residues. CDR1 GTSNPN and CDR2 SVGIG come from the germline V gene (reference sequence). The CDR3 sequence: CAWSGYRDRGLGSYNSPLHF. CDR3 DNA sequence: TGTGCCTGGAGTGGCTACCGGGACAGGGGTCTTGGGTCCTATAATTCACCCCTCCACTTT.

In DNA form, the CDR3 reads TGCGCCAGCAGCCAAGATCCTGGGATGGTAAGCAATCAGCCCCAGCATTTT. Protein sequence: CASSQDPGMVSNQPQHF. This chain uses TRBV4-1 with TRBJ1-5; D not certain. With 0 bases removed from V and 1 base from J, the gap between germline ends came to 13 bases. Germline V gene sequence: CDR1 MGHRA, CDR2 YSYEKL. The CDR3 totals 17 residues.

This rearrangement joins TRBV5-4 to TRBJ1-2; D possibly corresponds to TRBD1 (6 bases). Germline loops: CDR1 SGHNT, CDR2 YYREEE (reference sequence). Trimming stripped 0 bases from V and 4 bases from J, with 16 bases between. This CDR3 has 16 amino acids. As DNA, the CDR3 is TGTGCCAGCAGCTTGGCGGCCAGGGGCCCATCCTATGGCTACACCTTC. As protein: CASSLAARGPSYGYTF.

The chain recombines TRBV7-2 with TRBJ2-1; D gene uncertain. CDR1 and CDR2 (germline): SGHTA, FQGNSA. Between the trimmed V and J ends, which lost 7 bases and 1 base, there was a span of 23 bases. CDR3 length: 18 amino acids. DNA for the CDR3: TGTGCCAGCACTCCATCGACGGCTTTATTCCTTTCCTACAATGAGCAGTTCTTC. Amino acid sequence: CASTPSTALFLSYNEQFF.

This chain connects TRBV11-2 to TRBJ1-4; tentative D call: TRBD1 (5 bases). The CDR3 runs to 13 residues. Deletions cut 6 bases from V and 6 bases from J, with 11 bases between. Germline V gene lookup returns CDR1 SGHAT and CDR2 FQNNGV. Here the CDR3 reads CASRTLGDEKLFF. The CDR3 DNA follows: TGTGCCAGCAGGACGTTGGGGGATGAAAAACTGTTTTTT.

The chain joins TRBV6-6 to TRBJ1-2; D perhaps matches TRBD1 (6 bases). Germline V gives CDR1 MNHNY, CDR2 SVGAGI (reference sequence). This CDR3 contains 14 residues. With 2 bases removed from V and 4 bases from J, the gap between germline ends came to 11 bases. The CDR3 loop is CASSYVQGPYGYTF. DNA of the CDR3: TGTGCCAGCAGTTACGTACAGGGACCCTATGGCTACACCTTC.

The genes are TRBV18 and TRBJ2-3, with 8 bases that match TRBD1. Germline CDR1 KGHSH, CDR2 LQKENI. This CDR3 comprises 15 residues. The J segment lost 4 bases and the V segment lost 2 bases, leaving 5 bases of the junction unmatched. CDR3 sequence (DNA): TGTGCCAGCTCACCAGCAGGGGGCGAGGCAGATACGCAGTATTTT. Its protein product is CASSPAGGEADTQYF.

The CDR3 protein is CASSVDASSGYNEQFF. Here the CDR3 DNA reads TGTGCCAGCAGCGTAGACGCCAGCTCGGGCTACAATGAGCAGTTCTTC. The chain recombines TRBV9 with TRBJ2-1; D ambiguous. The CDR3 is made up of 16 amino acids. CDR1 and CDR2 from the germline V gene are SGDLS and YYNGEE. The V end was cut by 0 bases, the J end by 3 bases, with 13 bases between. Looking up the rest from reference TRBV9 and TRBJ2-1 gives the full variable domain: DSGVTQTPKHLITATGQRVTLRCSPRSGDLSVYWYQQSLDQGLQFLIQYYNGEERAKGNILERFSAQQFPDLHSELNLSSLELGDSALYFCASSVDASSGYNEQFFGPGTRLTVL.

This chain connects TRBV7-2 to TRBJ1-1; no clear D gene. V was clipped by 1 base and J by 7 bases, with 7 bases between them. This CDR3 has 12 amino acids. The germline gives CDR1 SGHTA, CDR2 FQGNSA. The CDR3 spells CASSLVAGEAFF. The CDR3 nucleotides read TGTGCCAGCAGCTTAGTGGCGGGTGAAGCTTTCTTT. The full variable domain, its missing parts supplied by reference TRBV7-2 and TRBJ1-1, is GAGVSQSPSNKVTEKGKDVELRCDPISGHTALYWYRQSLGQGLEFLIYFQGNSAPDKSGLPSDRFSAERTGGSVSTLTIQRTQQEDSAVYLCASSLVAGEAFFGQGTRLTVV.

This clone has just a few counts. The J gene is TRBJ1-5, the V gene TRBV18; 7 bases align to TRBD1. The V and J ends lost 4 bases and 7 bases, in that order; junction bases with no gene match: 13. CDR3 length: 16 residues. CDR1 KGHSH and CDR2 LQKENI come from the germline V gene. CDR3 DNA sequence: TGTGCCAGCTCACGGCAAACAGGGGATGCTGGCCAGCCCCAGCATTTT. This translates into CASSRQTGDAGQPQHF.

The chain recombines TRBV10-3 with TRBJ1-1; no reliable D call. Deletions cut 2 bases from V and 7 bases from J, with 8 bases between. The CDR3 loop spans 12 amino acids. CDR1 is ENHRY and CDR2 is SYGVKD in the germline V gene. In DNA, the CDR3 is TGTGCCATCAGTGAGAAAGAGTTTGAAGCTTTCTTT. This codes for CAISEKEFEAFF.